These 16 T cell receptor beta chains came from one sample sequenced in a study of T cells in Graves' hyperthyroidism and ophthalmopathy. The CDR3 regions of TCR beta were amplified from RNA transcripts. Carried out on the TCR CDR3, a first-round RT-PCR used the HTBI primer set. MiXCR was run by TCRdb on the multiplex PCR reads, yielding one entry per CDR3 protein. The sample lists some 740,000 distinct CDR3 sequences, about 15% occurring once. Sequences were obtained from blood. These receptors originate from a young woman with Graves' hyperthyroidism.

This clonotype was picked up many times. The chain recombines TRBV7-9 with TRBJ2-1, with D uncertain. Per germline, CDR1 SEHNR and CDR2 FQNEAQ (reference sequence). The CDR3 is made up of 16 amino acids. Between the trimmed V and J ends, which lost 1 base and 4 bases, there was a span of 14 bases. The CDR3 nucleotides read TGTGCCAGCAGCTTAGGTCTCCAACCCCCTTACAATGAGCAGTTCTTC. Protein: CASSLGLQPPYNEQFF.

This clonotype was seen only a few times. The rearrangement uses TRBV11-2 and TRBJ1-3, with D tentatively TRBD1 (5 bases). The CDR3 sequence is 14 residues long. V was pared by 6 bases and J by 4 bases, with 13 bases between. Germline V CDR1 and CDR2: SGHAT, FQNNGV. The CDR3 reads CASRFGGTGNTIYF. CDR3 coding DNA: TGTGCCAGCAGGTTCGGGGGAACCGGAAACACCATATATTTT.

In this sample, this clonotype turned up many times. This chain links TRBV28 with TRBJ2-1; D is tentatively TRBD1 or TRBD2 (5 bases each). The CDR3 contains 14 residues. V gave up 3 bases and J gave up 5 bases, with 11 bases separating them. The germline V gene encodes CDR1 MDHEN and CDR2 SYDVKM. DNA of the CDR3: TGTGCCAGCAGTTTGGCAGGGACCGACAATGAGCAGTTCTTC. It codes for CASSLAGTDNEQFF. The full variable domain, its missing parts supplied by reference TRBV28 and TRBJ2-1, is DVKVTQSSRYLVKRTGEKVFLECVQDMDHENMFWYRQDPGLGLRLIYFSYDVKMKEKGDIPEGYSVSREKKERFSLILESASTNQTSMYLCASSLAGTDNEQFFGPGTRLTVL.

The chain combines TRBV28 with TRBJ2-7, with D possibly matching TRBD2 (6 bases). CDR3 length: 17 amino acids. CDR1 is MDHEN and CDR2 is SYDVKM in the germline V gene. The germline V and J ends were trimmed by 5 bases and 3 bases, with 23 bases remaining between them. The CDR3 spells CASSDPGDSGRFYEQYF. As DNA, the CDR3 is TGTGCCAGCAGTGACCCCGGGGATAGCGGAAGATTCTACGAGCAGTACTTC.

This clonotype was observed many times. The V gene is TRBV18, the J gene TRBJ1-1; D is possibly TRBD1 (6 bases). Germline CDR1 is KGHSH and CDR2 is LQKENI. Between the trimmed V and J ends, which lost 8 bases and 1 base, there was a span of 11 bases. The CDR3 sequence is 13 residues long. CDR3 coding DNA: TGTGCCAGCAGCCAGGGACAGAACACTGAAGCTTTCTTT. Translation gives CASSQGQNTEAFF.

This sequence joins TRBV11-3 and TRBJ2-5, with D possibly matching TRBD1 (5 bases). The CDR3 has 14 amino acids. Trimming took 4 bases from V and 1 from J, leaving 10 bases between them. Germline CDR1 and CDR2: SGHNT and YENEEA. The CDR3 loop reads CASSSGAAQETQYF. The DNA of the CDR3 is TGTGCCAGCAGCTCTGGGGCAGCCCAAGAGACCCAGTACTTC.

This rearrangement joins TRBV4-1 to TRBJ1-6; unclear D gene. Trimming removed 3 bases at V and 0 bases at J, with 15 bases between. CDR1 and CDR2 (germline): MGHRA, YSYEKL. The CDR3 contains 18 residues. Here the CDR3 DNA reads TGCGCCAGCAGCCATGATAAGACTCTCAGCTCCTATAATTCACCCCTCCACTTT. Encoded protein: CASSHDKTLSSYNSPLHF.

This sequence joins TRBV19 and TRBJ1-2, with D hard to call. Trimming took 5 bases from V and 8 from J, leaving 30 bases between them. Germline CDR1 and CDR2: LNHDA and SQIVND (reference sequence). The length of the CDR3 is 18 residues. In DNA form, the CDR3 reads TGTGCCAGTAGTCCAGGCGGGTTCCCGGTTGGTCTGGGTGAAGGCTACACCTTC. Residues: CASSPGGFPVGLGEGYTF. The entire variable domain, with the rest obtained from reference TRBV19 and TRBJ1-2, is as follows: DGGITQSPKYLFRKEGQNVTLSCEQNLNHDAMYWYRQDPGQGLRLIYYSQIVNDFQKGDIAEGYSVSREKKESFPLTVTSAQKNPTAFYLCASSPGGFPVGLGEGYTFGSGTRLTVV.

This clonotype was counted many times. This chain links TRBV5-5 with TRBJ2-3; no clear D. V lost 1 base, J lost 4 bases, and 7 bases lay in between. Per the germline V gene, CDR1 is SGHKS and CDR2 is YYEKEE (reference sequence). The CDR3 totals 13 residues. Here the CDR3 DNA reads TGTGCCAGCAGCTTGCGTACAGCAGATACGCAGTATTTT. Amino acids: CASSLRTADTQYF.

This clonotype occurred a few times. The CDR3 DNA sequence: TGTGCCAGCAGTCTGGGAGCGTGGAATGAGCAGTTCTTC. It is translated as CASSLGAWNEQFF. V is TRBV27 and J is TRBJ2-1, with a tentative D call TRBD2 (5 bases). This CDR3 is 13 amino acids long. Trimming removed 5 bases from V and 7 bases from J, with 12 bases in between. Germline V gene lookup returns CDR1 MNHEY and CDR2 SMNVEV (reference sequence).

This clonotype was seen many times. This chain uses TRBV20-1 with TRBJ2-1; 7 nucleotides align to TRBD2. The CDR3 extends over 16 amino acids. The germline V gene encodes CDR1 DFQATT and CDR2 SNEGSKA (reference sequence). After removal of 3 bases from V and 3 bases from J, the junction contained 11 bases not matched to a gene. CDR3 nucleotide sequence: TGCAGTGCTAGCCCTATCCTAGCGGCTAGCTACAATGAGCAGTTCTTC. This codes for CSASPILAASYNEQFF.

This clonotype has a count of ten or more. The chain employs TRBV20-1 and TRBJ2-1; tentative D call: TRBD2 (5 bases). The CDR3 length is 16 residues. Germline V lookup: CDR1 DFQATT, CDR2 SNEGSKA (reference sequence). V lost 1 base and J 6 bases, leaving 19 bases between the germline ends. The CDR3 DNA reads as TGCAGTGCTAGAGGGGGTAGGGAGCTCCTTGGCAATGAGCAGTTCTTC. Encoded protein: CSARGGRELLGNEQFF.

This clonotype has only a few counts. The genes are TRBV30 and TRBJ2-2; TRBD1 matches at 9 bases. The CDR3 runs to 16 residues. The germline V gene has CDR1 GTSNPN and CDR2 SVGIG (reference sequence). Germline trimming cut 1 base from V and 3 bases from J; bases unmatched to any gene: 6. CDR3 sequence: CAWSGRGQGYTGELFF. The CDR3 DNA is TGTGCCTGGAGTGGGCGGGGACAGGGATACACCGGGGAGCTGTTTTTT. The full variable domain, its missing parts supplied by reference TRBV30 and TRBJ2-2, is SQTIHQWPATLVQPVGSPLSLECTVEGTSNPNLYWYRQAAGRGLQLLFYSVGIGQISSEVPQNLSASRPQDRQFILSSKKLLLSDSGFYLCAWSGRGQGYTGELFFGEGSRLTVL.

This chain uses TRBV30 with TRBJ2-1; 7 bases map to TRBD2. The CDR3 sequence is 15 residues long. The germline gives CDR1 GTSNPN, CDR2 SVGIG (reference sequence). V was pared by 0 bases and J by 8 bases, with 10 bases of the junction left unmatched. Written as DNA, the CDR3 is TGTGCCTGGAGTGTAGGGGCGGGAGTCGGGCATGAGCAGTTCTTC. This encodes CAWSVGAGVGHEQFF.

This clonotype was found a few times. In nucleotides, the CDR3 is TGTGCCACCAGCAGAGCCCTAACCGGGACAGGGGGATACGAGCAGTACTTC. It yields the protein CATSRALTGTGGYEQYF. The chain combines TRBV15 with TRBJ2-7; 11 bases agree with TRBD1. V lost 1 base to trimming and J lost 4 bases; unmatched junction nucleotides: 9. The length of the CDR3 is 17 residues. CDR1 is LNHNV, CDR2 YYDKDF, per germline (reference sequence).

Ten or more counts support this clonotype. This CDR3 is CASSRLGLAGADTQYF. The CDR3 DNA sequence: TGTGCCAGCAGCCGACTGGGACTAGCGGGGGCAGATACGCAGTATTTT. The chain recombines TRBV3-1 with TRBJ2-3; 14 bases agree with TRBD2. Trimming at V came to 4 bases and at J to 4 bases, leaving 4 bases not matched to a gene. Germline V CDR1 and CDR2: LGHDT, YNNKEL (reference sequence). This CDR3 contains 16 residues.